Below, 29 T cell receptor beta chains from the same sample are listed, as sequenced in a study of CD8 T cells in Susac syndrome. Reverse transcription of roughly 0.5 to 1 ug RNA was carried out with random hexamers. TCRdb reprocessed the immunoSEQ multiplex PCR reads with MiXCR, giving one entry per CDR3 protein. The data show about 94,000 distinct CDR3 sequences, about 93% seen once. The specimen was CD4+ T cells from PBMCs. Every receptor here comes from a human donor with Susac syndrome.

The genes are TRBV2 and TRBJ2-5, with TRBD1 matching over 9 bases. The CDR3 consists of 15 residues. The V gene end was trimmed by 1 base and the J gene end by 10 bases; junction bases not matched to a gene: 10. Germline V CDR1 and CDR2: SNHLY, FYNNEI. The CDR3 loop is CASSEGDRVMSDQYF. CDR3 nucleotide sequence: TGTGCCAGCAGTGAAGGGGACAGGGTTATGTCGGACCAGTACTTC. Supplemented by reference TRBV2 and TRBJ2-5, the full variable domain reads EPEVTQTPSHQVTQMGQEVILRCVPISNHLYFYWYRQILGQKVEFLVSFYNNEISEKSEIFDDQFSVERPDGSNFTLKIRSTKLEDSAMYFCASSEGDRVMSDQYFGPGTRLLVL.

The CDR3 protein is CSAPRTSGVLTDTQYF. Written as DNA, the CDR3 is TGCAGTGCCCCCCGGACTAGCGGAGTGCTCACAGATACGCAGTATTTT. The rearrangement uses TRBV20-1 and TRBJ2-3, with TRBD2 matching over 10 bases. Losses at the gene ends were 6 bases for V and 2 bases for J; bases not matched to a gene: 11. The CDR3 is 16 amino acids. In germline, CDR1 is DFQATT, CDR2 SNEGSKA (reference sequence).

The chain joins TRBV27 to TRBJ1-5, with 8 bases lining up with TRBD1. CDR1 is MNHEY, CDR2 SMNVEV, per germline (reference sequence). The length of the CDR3 is 18 residues. The junction had 15 bases not matched to a gene; V was cut back by 6 bases and J by 2 bases. This chain's CDR3 is CASSYASTGAYGNQPQHF. CDR3 coding DNA: TGTGCCAGCAGCTATGCCTCGACAGGGGCCTACGGCAATCAGCCCCAGCATTTT.

The chain employs TRBV30 and TRBJ1-2; D unresolved. Trimming pared 1 base from V and 3 bases from J, leaving 18 bases between. Germline V gives CDR1 GTSNPN, CDR2 SVGIG (reference sequence). The CDR3 covers 16 residues. The CDR3 here is CAWSGRLGLSDYGYTF. For the CDR3, the DNA is TGTGCCTGGAGTGGTAGATTGGGGTTATCTGACTATGGCTACACCTTC.

V gene TRBV19 combines with J gene TRBJ2-3, with 7 positions matching TRBD2. This CDR3 spans 14 amino acids. Germline CDR1 reads LNHDA; CDR2 reads SQIVND (reference sequence). With 2 bases clipped from V and 1 base from J, the junction kept 0 bases outside the gene matches. In nucleotides, the CDR3 is TGTGCCAGTAGTATACGGGGGGGCACAGATACGCAGTATTTT. Residues: CASSIRGGTDTQYF.

The V call is TRBV11-2, the J call TRBJ2-4; no firm D call. Germline loops: CDR1 SGHAT, CDR2 FQNNGV. Trimming removed 0 bases from V and 3 bases from J, with 0 bases in between. The CDR3 runs to 12 residues. The CDR3 DNA is TGTGCCAGCAGCTTAGACAAAAACATTCAGTACTTC. Its translation: CASSLDKNIQYF.

This clonotype has only one observation. The rearrangement links TRBV15 to TRBJ1-5, with D unclear. Per the germline V gene, CDR1 is LNHNV and CDR2 is YYDKDF (reference sequence). V lost 1 base and J 11 bases, leaving 6 bases between the germline ends. This CDR3 comprises 11 residues. This CDR3 is CATSRGETQHF. CDR3 DNA: TGTGCCACCAGCAGAGGTGAGACCCAGCATTTT. The variable domain in full, completed from reference TRBV15 and TRBJ1-5, reads DAMVIQNPRYQVTQFGKPVTLSCSQTLNHNVMYWYQQKSSQAPKLLFHYYDKDFNNEADTPDNFQSRRPNTSFCFLDIRSPGLGDTAMYLCATSRGETQHFGDGTRLSIL.

The rearrangement links TRBV20-1 to TRBJ2-2; a weak D match, TRBD1 (5 bases). The V end lost 6 bases, the J end lost 7 bases, and 15 bases lay between the germline ends. This CDR3 contains 13 residues. Germline V CDR1 and CDR2: DFQATT, SNEGSKA (reference sequence). CDR3 sequence reads: CSAPTDYSGELFF. Here the CDR3 DNA reads TGCAGTGCCCCGACAGATTATAGCGGGGAGCTGTTTTTT.

The rearrangement links TRBV29-1 to TRBJ2-1; D remains unclear. Trimming cost V 6 bases and J 2 bases, with 14 bases left between them. This CDR3 has 14 residues. Germline V gene sequence: CDR1 SQVTM, CDR2 ANQGSEA. The CDR3 DNA sequence: TGCAGCGTGTTTCAGGTTTACACCTACAATGAGCAGTTCTTC. It codes for CSVFQVYTYNEQFF.

The V and J genes are TRBV14 and TRBJ1-2; D is unclear. The CDR3 is 15 residues long. With 0 bases removed from V and 4 bases from J, the gap between germline ends came to 12 bases. Per the germline V gene, CDR1 is SGHDN and CDR2 is FVKESK. DNA of the CDR3: TGTGCCAGCAGCCAAGACCGTGGAGACCTCTATGGCTACACCTTC. Amino acids: CASSQDRGDLYGYTF.

The J gene is TRBJ1-2, the V gene TRBV10-3, with TRBD1 identical over 8 bases. The trim removed 4 bases at V and 6 bases at J, leaving 1 base unmatched. The CDR3 has 12 residues. Germline CDR1 reads ENHRY; CDR2 reads SYGVKD. This chain's CDR3 is CAISATGDGYTF. The CDR3 bases are TGTGCCATCAGTGCGACAGGGGATGGCTACACCTTC.

The chain employs TRBV3-1 and TRBJ2-3; D may be TRBD1 or TRBD2 (5 bases each). The CDR3 has 14 residues. Trimming left V 7 bases short and J 1 base short, with 12 bases between. Germline loops: CDR1 LGHDT, CDR2 YNNKEL (reference sequence). In DNA, the CDR3 is TGTGCCAGCACCTCGCAGGGACGCACAGATACGCAGTATTTT. It yields the protein CASTSQGRTDTQYF.

The V gene is TRBV20-1, the J gene TRBJ2-3; TRBD2 matches 8 bases. V lost 4 bases and J lost 8; bases outside the gene matches: 2. The V gene's germline CDR1 is DFQATT and CDR2 SNEGSKA (reference sequence). This CDR3 comprises 11 residues. Here the CDR3 DNA reads TGCAGTGCTAACCGGGGGGGTACGCAGTATTTT. Protein: CSANRGGTQYF.

This chain joins TRBV20-1 and TRBJ2-2; D gene unclear. Germline CDR1 DFQATT, CDR2 SNEGSKA (reference sequence). This CDR3 has 14 residues. V was cut by 2 bases and J by 1 base, with 8 bases left in between. The CDR3 loop is CSARWGMNTGELFF. The DNA for the CDR3 is TGCAGTGCTAGATGGGGAATGAACACCGGGGAGCTGTTTTTT.

The chain recombines TRBV29-1 with TRBJ2-7; TRBD2 is a possible D gene (5 bases). CDR3 length equals 14 residues. Germline V gene sequence: CDR1 SQVTM, CDR2 ANQGSEA. The V gene lost 3 bases and the J gene lost 6 bases, with 18 bases spanning the gap. CDR3 DNA sequence: TGCAGCGTTGACCTGTCGGGTAGGGAGCGCGAGCAGTACTTC. It encodes CSVDLSGREREQYF.

The V gene is TRBV9, the J gene TRBJ2-7, with TRBD2 as a possible D gene (6 bases). This CDR3 is 17 amino acids long. Trimming pared 3 bases from V and 3 bases from J, leaving 22 bases between. The germline V gene encodes CDR1 SGDLS and CDR2 YYNGEE. In nucleotides, the CDR3 is TGTGCCAGCAGCGAGCGGGCAGGACCCACTTTTGACTACGAGCAGTACTTC. As protein: CASSERAGPTFDYEQYF.

The chain employs TRBV18 and TRBJ1-1, with D tentatively TRBD1 (5 bases). CDR1 and CDR2 from the germline V gene are KGHSH and LQKENI. The CDR3 consists of 14 residues. The V and J ends lost 3 bases and 3 bases respectively, with 11 bases between them. The CDR3 DNA is TGTGCCAGCTCACCGAGGCAGGGCGACACTGAAGCTTTCTTT. Residues: CASSPRQGDTEAFF.

The genes are TRBV12-3 or TRBV12-4 and TRBJ2-1; 9 positions agree with TRBD2. V lost 7 bases and J lost 7; bases outside the gene matches: 8. The CDR3 runs 14 residues. The CDR3 loop reads CASKGSGGFNEQFF. The CDR3 DNA reads as TGTGCCAGCAAGGGGAGCGGGGGGTTTAATGAGCAGTTCTTC.

The genes are TRBV2 and TRBJ2-1; D perhaps matches TRBD1 (6 bases). Trimming stripped 4 bases from V and 6 bases from J, with 13 bases between. This CDR3 has 14 residues. CDR1 is SNHLY, CDR2 FYNNEI, per germline. The CDR3 DNA reads as TGTGCCAGCAGTGCCAGCCGACAGGTCAATGAGCAGTTCTTC. Translated: CASSASRQVNEQFF.

This rearrangement joins TRBV6-5 to TRBJ2-3; 8 bases match TRBD2. The CDR3 is 14 amino acids. Germline V CDR1 and CDR2: MNHEY, SVGAGI. Unmatched junction bases numbered 7, after V lost 7 bases and J lost 4 bases. In DNA form, the CDR3 reads TGTGCCAGCAAATCGGGGGGGGACGCAGATACGCAGTATTTT. It translates to CASKSGGDADTQYF.

V and J are TRBV15 and TRBJ2-1; no definite D call. With 0 bases removed from V and 9 bases from J, the gap between germline ends came to 9 bases. Germline V gene data show CDR1 as LNHNV and CDR2 as YYDKDF (reference sequence). This CDR3 is built from 13 residues. The CDR3 DNA is TGTGCCACCAGCAGAGATTTTGAGGTTGAGCAGTTCTTC. This translates into CATSRDFEVEQFF.

This clonotype was seen only once. V and J are TRBV29-1 and TRBJ1-5; D gene unclear. The germline V and J ends were trimmed by 4 bases and 4 bases, with 8 bases remaining between them. From germline, CDR1 is SQVTM and CDR2 ANQGSEA. CDR3 size: 12 residues. The CDR3 sequence: CSVGGRNQPQHF. Written as DNA, the CDR3 is TGCAGCGTTGGAGGGAGGAATCAGCCCCAGCATTTT.

This clonotype was counted only a few times. This chain's CDR3 is CASSPRGSSYNEQFF. The CDR3 DNA reads TGTGCCAGCTCACCAAGGGGGAGCTCCTACAATGAGCAGTTCTTC. The V and J genes are TRBV18 and TRBJ2-1; D might be TRBD1 (6 bases). The length of the CDR3 is 15 residues. Trimming cost V 2 bases and J 0 bases, with 8 bases left between them. Germline assignment: CDR1 KGHSH and CDR2 LQKENI.

This rearrangement joins TRBV5-6 to TRBJ1-5; D is unresolved. Germline-derived CDR1 and CDR2 are SGHDT and YYEEEE. V lost 1 base, J lost 4 bases, and 12 bases lay in between. The length of the CDR3 is 15 residues. CDR3 nucleotides: TGTGCCAGCAGCTTGAGAGGAGTTGGGAATCAGCCCCAGCATTTT. This sequence encodes CASSLRGVGNQPQHF. The full variable domain, in which reference TRBV5-6 and TRBJ1-5 provide the parts outside the CDR3, is DAGVTQSPTHLIKTRGQQVTLRCSPKSGHDTVSWYQQALGQGPQFIFQYYEEEERQRGNFPDRFSGHQFPNYSSELNVNALLLGDSALYLCASSLRGVGNQPQHFGDGTRLSIL.

The chain carries TRBV28 and TRBJ1-1, with a tentative D call TRBD1 (6 bases). Trimming cost V 11 bases and J 5 bases, with 18 bases left between them. This CDR3 comprises 13 residues. Germline values: CDR1 MDHEN, CDR2 SYDVKM. Here the CDR3 reads CALQRGPGTEAFF. The CDR3 region has the DNA TGTGCCTTACAGCGGGGGCCGGGGACTGAAGCTTTCTTT. The whole variable domain, filled in from reference TRBV28 and TRBJ1-1, reads DVKVTQSSRYLVKRTGEKVFLECVQDMDHENMFWYRQDPGLGLRLIYFSYDVKMKEKGDIPEGYSVSREKKERFSLILESASTNQTSMYLCALQRGPGTEAFFGQGTRLTVV.

This chain uses TRBV2 with TRBJ1-5; 8 bases fit TRBD1. This CDR3 is built from 13 residues. Germline V gene lookup returns CDR1 SNHLY and CDR2 FYNNEI. V gave up 7 bases and J gave up 7 bases; unmatched junction bases: 6. CDR3 sequence reads: CASNQGARQPQHF. The CDR3 bases are TGTGCCAGCAATCAGGGGGCCAGGCAGCCCCAGCATTTT.

Only one count was recorded for this clonotype. The chain recombines TRBV28 with TRBJ2-3, with D perhaps TRBD2 (7 bases). Germline-derived CDR1 and CDR2 are MDHEN and SYDVKM. V lost 0 bases to trimming and J lost 6 bases, with 13 bases between them. The CDR3 totals 15 residues. CDR3 in DNA: TGTGCCAGCAGTTTATGGGGCGGGGGCTGGGATACGCAGTATTTT. Amino acid sequence: CASSLWGGGWDTQYF.

Note on this clonotype: The junction does not match germline at one end; this may be a read error. The chain employs TRBV30 and TRBJ2-7; D perhaps matches TRBD1 (5 bases). Germline V gene sequence: CDR1 GTSNPN, CDR2 SVGIG (reference sequence). The CDR3 length is 14 residues. CDR3 amino acids: CAWGVAGFVHEQYF. The DNA of the CDR3 is TGTGCCTGGGGTGTGGCAGGGTTTGTCCACGAGCAGTACTTC.

The table lists this clonotype with a count of one. The J gene is TRBJ1-2, the V gene TRBV20-1; TRBD1 might be the D (5 bases). With 4 bases removed from V and 3 bases from J, the gap between germline ends came to 9 bases. CDR3 length: 12 amino acids. Germline CDR1 reads DFQATT; CDR2 reads SNEGSKA (reference sequence). The CDR3 sequence is CSATRDDYGYTF. CDR3 DNA: TGCAGTGCTACCAGGGACGACTATGGCTACACCTTC.